This entry features one TCR beta chain sequence. Its specificity is not known. Preparation of the TCRbeta library used unique molecular identifiers. TCRdb re-called the PCR reads through MiXCR, storing one row per CDR3 protein. Of roughly 100,000 distinct CDR3 sequences in the sample, 6% were seen once. This entry comes from a study of T-cell reconstitution after alpha-beta-depleted transplantation in children. General study results and limits: Counts and diversity of T cells one year after transplant came mostly from newly produced T cells. Some patients' high day-60 TCRbeta diversity was attributed to recipient cells surviving conditioning. Alpha-beta T cells about two months after transplant reportedly derived from several hundred expanded graft clones.

The germline CDR1 and CDR2 sequences are SNHLY and FYNNEI. V lost 6 bases and J 1 base, leaving 13 bases between the germline ends. This CDR3 comprises 14 residues. This clonotype was sampled from a female patient aged 2-10 years who had a stem cell transplant for Fanconi anemia, so the T cells may come from the graft donor. V and J are TRBV2 and TRBJ2-7; D is ambiguous. This material consisted of PBMCs, mostly from graft donor cells, taken 60 days after TCRalphabeta/CD19-depleted stem cell transplant. CDR3 DNA sequence: TGTGCCAGCAGCCCCGCGGTCCCGTCCTACGAGCAGTACTTC. As protein: CASSPAVPSYEQYF.